One TCR beta chain is described in this entry. These data belong to a study of blood T cell repertoires in COVID-19. Study background: PBMCs, B-cell-depleted T cells, or T cells were the source of the cDNA or gDNA that made up the material.

The V end was cut by 4 bases, the J end by 6 bases, with 14 bases between. The germline gives CDR1 SGHKS, CDR2 YYEKEE (reference sequence). CDR3 length: 13 residues. The data were produced by immunoSEQ multiplex PCR, yet TCRdb's version contains in-frame clones alone and is incomplete. This table holds around 85,000 clones, around 86% found once. The TCR comes from a man aged 45 to 65 with active COVID-19. V and J are TRBV5-5 and TRBJ2-7; a possible D gene is TRBD1 (6 bases). Material for sequencing was peripheral blood. CDR3 in amino acids: CASSPDRSAEQYF. In nucleotides, the CDR3 is TGTGCCAGCAGCCCGGACAGATCGGCCGAGCAGTACTTC.